The count of the clone carrying this TCR beta chain is one. Original processing notes: Using reference gene primer amplification, nucleated cell counts were estimated. The data were produced by immunoSEQ multiplex PCR, yet TCRdb's version contains in-frame clones alone and is incomplete. The DNA gave D and trimming, while V, J and clone size come from that table. The profile shows around 70,000 clones, over 65% of them singletons. Germline V gene lookup returns CDR1 SGDLS and CDR2 YYNGEE. V was clipped by 2 bases and J by 1 base, with 10 bases between them. The CDR3 is 15 amino acids. The data stem from a study of blood T cell repertoires in COVID-19. Study-level background: Acute-phase and convalescent COVID-19 samples originated in the United States, Italy and Spain. The analysed material was cDNA or gDNA that came from T cells, B-cell-depleted T cells, or PBMCs.

The chain couples TRBV9 to TRBJ2-1; TRBD1 might be the D (6 bases). This clonotype originated in a human donor in a cohort sampled during active COVID-19. Material: peripheral blood. CDR3 sequence (DNA): TGTGCCAGCAGCGTCCGCCAGGGGTCCTACAATGAGCAGTTCTTC. Translating gives CASSVRQGSYNEQFF. Full variable domain (remainder filled in from reference TRBV9 and TRBJ2-1): DSGVTQTPKHLITATGQRVTLRCSPRSGDLSVYWYQQSLDQGLQFLIQYYNGEERAKGNILERFSAQQFPDLHSELNLSSLELGDSALYFCASSVRQGSYNEQFFGPGTRLTVL.